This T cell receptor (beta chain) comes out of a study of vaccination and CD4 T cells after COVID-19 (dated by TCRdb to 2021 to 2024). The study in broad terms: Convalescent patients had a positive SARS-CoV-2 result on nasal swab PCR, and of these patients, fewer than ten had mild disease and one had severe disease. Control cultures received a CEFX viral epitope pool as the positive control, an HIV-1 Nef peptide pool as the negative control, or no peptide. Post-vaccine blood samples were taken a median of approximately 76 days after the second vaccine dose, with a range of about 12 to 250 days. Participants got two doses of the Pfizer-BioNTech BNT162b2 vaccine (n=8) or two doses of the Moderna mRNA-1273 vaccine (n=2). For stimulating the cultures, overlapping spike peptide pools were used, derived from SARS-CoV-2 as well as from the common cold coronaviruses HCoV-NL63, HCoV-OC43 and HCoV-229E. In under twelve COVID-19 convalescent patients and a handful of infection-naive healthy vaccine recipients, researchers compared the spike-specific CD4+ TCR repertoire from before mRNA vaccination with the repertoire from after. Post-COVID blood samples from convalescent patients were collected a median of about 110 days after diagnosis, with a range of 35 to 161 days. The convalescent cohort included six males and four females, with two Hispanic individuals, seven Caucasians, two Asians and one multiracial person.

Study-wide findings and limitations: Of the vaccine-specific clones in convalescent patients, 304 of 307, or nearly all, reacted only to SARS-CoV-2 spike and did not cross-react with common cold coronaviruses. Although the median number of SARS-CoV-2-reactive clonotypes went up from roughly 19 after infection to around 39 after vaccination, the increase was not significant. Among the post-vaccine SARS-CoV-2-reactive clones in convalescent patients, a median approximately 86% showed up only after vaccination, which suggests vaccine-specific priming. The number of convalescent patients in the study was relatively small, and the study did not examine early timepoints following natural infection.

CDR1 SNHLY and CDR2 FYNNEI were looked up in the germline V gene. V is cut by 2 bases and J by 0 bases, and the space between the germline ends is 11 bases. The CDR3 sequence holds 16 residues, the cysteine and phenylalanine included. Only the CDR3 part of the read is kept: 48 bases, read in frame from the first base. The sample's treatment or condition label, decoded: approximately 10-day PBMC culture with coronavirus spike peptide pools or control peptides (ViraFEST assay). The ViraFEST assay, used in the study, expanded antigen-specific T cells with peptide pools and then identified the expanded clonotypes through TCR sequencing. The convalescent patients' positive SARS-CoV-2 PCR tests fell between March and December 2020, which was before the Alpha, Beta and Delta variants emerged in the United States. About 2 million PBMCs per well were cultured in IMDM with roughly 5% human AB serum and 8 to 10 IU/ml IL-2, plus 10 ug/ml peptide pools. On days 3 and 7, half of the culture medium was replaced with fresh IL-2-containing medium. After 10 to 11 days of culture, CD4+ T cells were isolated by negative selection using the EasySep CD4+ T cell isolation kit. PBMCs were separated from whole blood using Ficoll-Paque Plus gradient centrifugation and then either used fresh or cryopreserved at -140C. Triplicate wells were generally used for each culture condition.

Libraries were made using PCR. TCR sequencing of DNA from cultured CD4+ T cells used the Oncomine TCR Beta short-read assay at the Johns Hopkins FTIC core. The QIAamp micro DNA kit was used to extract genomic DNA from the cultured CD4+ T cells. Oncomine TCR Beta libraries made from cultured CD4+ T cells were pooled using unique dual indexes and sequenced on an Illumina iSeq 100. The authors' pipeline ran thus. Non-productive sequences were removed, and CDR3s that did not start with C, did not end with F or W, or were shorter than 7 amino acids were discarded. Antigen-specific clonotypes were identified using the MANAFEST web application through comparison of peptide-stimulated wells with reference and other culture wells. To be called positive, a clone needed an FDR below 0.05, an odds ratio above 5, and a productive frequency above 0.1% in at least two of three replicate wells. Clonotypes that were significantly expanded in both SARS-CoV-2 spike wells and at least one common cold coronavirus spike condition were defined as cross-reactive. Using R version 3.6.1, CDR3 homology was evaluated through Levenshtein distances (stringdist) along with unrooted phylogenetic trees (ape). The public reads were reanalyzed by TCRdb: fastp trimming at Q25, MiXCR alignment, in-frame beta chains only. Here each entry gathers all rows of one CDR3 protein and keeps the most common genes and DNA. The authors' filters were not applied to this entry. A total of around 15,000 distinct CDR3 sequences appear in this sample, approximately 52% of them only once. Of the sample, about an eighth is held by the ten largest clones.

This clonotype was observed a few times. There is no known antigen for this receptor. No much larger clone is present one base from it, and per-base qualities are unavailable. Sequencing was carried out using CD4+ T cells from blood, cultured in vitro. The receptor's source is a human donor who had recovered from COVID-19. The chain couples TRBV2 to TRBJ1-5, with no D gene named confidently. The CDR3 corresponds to CASSERAFYSNQPQHF. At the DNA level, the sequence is TGTGCCAGCAGTGAAAGGGCTTTTTATAGCAATCAGCCCCAGCATTTT.